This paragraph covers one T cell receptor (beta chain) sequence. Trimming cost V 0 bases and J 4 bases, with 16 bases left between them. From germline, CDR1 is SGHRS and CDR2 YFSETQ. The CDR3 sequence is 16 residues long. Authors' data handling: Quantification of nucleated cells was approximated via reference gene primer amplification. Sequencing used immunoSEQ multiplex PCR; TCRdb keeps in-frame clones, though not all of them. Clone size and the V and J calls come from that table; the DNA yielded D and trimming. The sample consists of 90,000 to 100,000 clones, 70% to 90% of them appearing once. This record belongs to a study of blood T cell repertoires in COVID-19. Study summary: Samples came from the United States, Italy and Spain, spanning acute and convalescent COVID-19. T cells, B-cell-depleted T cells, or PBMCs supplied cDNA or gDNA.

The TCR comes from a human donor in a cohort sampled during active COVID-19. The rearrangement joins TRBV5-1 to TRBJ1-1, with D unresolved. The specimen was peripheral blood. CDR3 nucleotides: TGCGCCAGCAGCTTGGTTTTATCGGGAGGAGGCACTGAAGCTTTCTTT. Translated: CASSLVLSGGGTEAFF.